Listed below are T cell receptor beta chains from one sample, sequenced in a study of immune heterogeneity within non-small cell lung tumors. TCRdb passed the multiplex PCR reads through MiXCR, listing each CDR3 protein once. The sample lists approximately 9,700 distinct CDR3 sequences, approximately 25% occurring once. Sequenced input: lung tumor tissue. Every receptor here comes from a woman aged 45-59 years with non-small cell lung cancer. Each CDR3 is given with its conserved first and last residue. D genes are given only for firm matches. Size is stated for part of the rows, as once, few or many counts, or as a class when the clone is expanded.

clone_size	v_call	j_call	d_call	cdr3_nt	cdr3_aa
many	TRBV28	TRBJ2-2	TRBD2	TGTGCCAGCAGTTTAGCCCTAGCGGGGACCGGGGAGCTGTTTTTT	CASSLALAGTGELFF
.	TRBV4-2	TRBJ1-1	.	TGTGCCAGCAGCCACCCCGAGGGGAAAGCCACTGAAGCTTTCTTT	CASSHPEGKATEAFF
many	TRBV12-3/TRBV12-4	TRBJ2-5	.	TGTGCCAGCAGTTTAGGACTAGTAGCGACCCAGTACTTC	CASSLGLVATQYF
many	TRBV28	TRBJ1-1	TRBD1	TGTGCCAGCAACCCGGGACAGGGGGCGAACACTGAAGCTTTCTTT	CASNPGQGANTEAFF
medium-sized	TRBV6-1	TRBJ2-7	TRBD1	TGTGCCAGCGTAGGGACAGGGCTCTACGAGCAGTACTTC	CASVGTGLYEQYF
once	TRBV18	TRBJ1-4	TRBD1	TGTGCCAGCTCACAGGACAGGGGTGAAAAACTGTTTTTT	CASSQDRGEKLFF
many	TRBV20-1	TRBJ1-6	TRBD1	TGCAGTGCTAGAAGAGACAGGGGAGTATCACCCCTCCACTTT	CSARRDRGVSPLHF
medium-sized	TRBV7-9	TRBJ1-5	.	TGTGCCAGCAGCTTCCAGGGAACCAATCAGCCCCAGCATTTT	CASSFQGTNQPQHF
medium-sized	TRBV28	TRBJ2-3	TRBD2	TGTGCCAGCTCCCCTTCGAGACTAGCGGGAGACGGGTCTTACACAGATACGCAGTATTTT	CASSPSRLAGDGSYTDTQYF
large	TRBV5-5	TRBJ2-7	TRBD2	TGTGCCAGCAGCTCCATAATAACGGGACTAGCAGACGAGCAGTACTTC	CASSSIITGLADEQYF
many	TRBV20-1	TRBJ2-5	TRBD1	TGCAGTGCCCCGGTCCGGGACAGTCAGTACTTC	CSAPVRDSQYF
.	TRBV28	TRBJ1-4	.	TGTGCCAGCCAAGGACGTGGTTATGAAAAACTGTTTTTT	CASQGRGYEKLFF
.	TRBV18	TRBJ1-2	.	TGTGCCAGCAGCGTAGCGGCGGGGGACGCTAACTATGGCTACACCTTC	CASSVAAGDANYGYTF
medium-sized	TRBV20-1	TRBJ1-6	.	TGCAGTGCGAGGACGGATTTAAATTCACCCCTCCACTTT	CSARTDLNSPLHF
medium-sized	TRBV28	TRBJ2-1	.	TGTGCCAGCAATACCTTGGGGCTAAGGTCCTACAATGAGCAGTTCTTC	CASNTLGLRSYNEQFF
few	TRBV4-1	TRBJ2-2	.	TGCGCCAGCAGCCAAGAGGACCTGAACACCGGGGAGCTGTTTTTT	CASSQEDLNTGELFF
.	TRBV10-3	TRBJ1-2	TRBD1	TGTGCCATCAGTCAGGGGGCAGAATGGTATGGCTACACCTTC	CAISQGAEWYGYTF
.	TRBV7-2	TRBJ2-3	.	TGTGCCAGCAGCTTAGGTTCGGGGCAGCGGAGCACAGATACGCAGTATTTT	CASSLGSGQRSTDTQYF
.	TRBV6-1	TRBJ2-7	TRBD1	TGTGCCAGCAGACCCGGACAGGGTTCCTACGAGCAGTACTTC	CASRPGQGSYEQYF
.	TRBV11-2	TRBJ2-3	.	TGTGCCGGCAGCTGGGGACCCTATGCGGATACGCAGTATTTT	CAGSWGPYADTQYF
.	TRBV6-2/TRBV6-3	TRBJ1-6	.	TGTGCCAGCCGTGGTCCCTATTCACCCCTCCACTTT	CASRGPYSPLHF
few	TRBV5-1	TRBJ2-1	.	TGCGCCAGCAACTTAGAGACGGGGCTCTACAATGAGCAGTTCTTC	CASNLETGLYNEQFF